This section outlines one T cell receptor beta chain sequence together with its context. What it recognizes is unknown. Alongside a J-beta primer mix, a sample-barcoded 5' primer served in a second PCR lasting 7 to 11 cycles. TCRdb reanalysed the 5' RACE reads using MiXCR and keeps one entry per CDR3 protein. The data hold about 800,000 distinct CDR3 sequences, with about three fifths observed a single time. This record comes from a study of blood T cells in healthy people across ages. Study-wide results and limits: Higher diversity, along with more naive CD4+ cells, distinguished long-lived donors from aged donors.

Each of the donors had roughly 9.1 milliliters of peripheral blood drawn into EDTA-treated Vacutainer tubes. The source of this sequence is a man younger than 45 in good health. Sequenced input: blood.

This chain's CDR3 is CASSRWASGGSDEQYF. The DNA for the CDR3 is TGTGCCAGCTCGCGATGGGCTAGCGGGGGGTCGGATGAGCAGTACTTC. The rearrangement joins TRBV18 to TRBJ2-5; 11 bases are shared with TRBD2. The CDR3 is 16 residues long. With V trimmed by 6 bases and J by 11 bases, 17 bases remained unmatched. The V gene's germline CDR1 is KGHSH and CDR2 LQKENI.